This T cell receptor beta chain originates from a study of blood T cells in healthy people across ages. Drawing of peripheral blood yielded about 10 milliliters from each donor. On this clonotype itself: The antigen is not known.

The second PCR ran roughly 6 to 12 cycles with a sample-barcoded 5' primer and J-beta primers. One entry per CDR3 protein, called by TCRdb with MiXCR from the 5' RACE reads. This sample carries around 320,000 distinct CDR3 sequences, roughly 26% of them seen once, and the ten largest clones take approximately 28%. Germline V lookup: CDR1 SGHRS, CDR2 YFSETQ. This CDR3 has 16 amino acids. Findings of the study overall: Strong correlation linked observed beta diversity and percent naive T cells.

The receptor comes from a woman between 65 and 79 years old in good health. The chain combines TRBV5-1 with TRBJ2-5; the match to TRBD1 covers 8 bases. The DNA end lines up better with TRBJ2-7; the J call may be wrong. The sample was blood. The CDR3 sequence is CASSLAEAGGRNEQYF. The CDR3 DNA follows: TGCGCCAGCAGCTTGGCCGAGGCAGGGGGCAGGAACGAGCAGTACTTC.